The TCR beta chain under discussion was sequenced for a study of neurological immune-mediated disorders. Time point given: longitudinal time-point 2. A blood bank in Maryland, USA, provided the volunteers who served as healthy controls. Each CDR3 protein gets one entry after TCRdb re-called the 5' RACE reads with MiXCR. Here the sample spans tens of thousands of distinct CDR3 sequences, about 12% being singletons. This clonotype was detected many times. Germline CDR1 SGHDT, CDR2 YYEEEE. This CDR3 is built from 18 residues. The V and J ends lost 5 bases and 0 bases respectively, with 21 bases between them.

The sequencing sample was made of PBMCs. The V call is TRBV5-6, the J call TRBJ1-5, with D hard to call. The sequence came from a middle-aged woman in good health. DNA of the CDR3: TGTGCCAGCAGTTCCTACCGCAGGCTCAACCGTAGCAATCAGCCCCAGCATTTT. Translating gives CASSSYRRLNRSNQPQHF.